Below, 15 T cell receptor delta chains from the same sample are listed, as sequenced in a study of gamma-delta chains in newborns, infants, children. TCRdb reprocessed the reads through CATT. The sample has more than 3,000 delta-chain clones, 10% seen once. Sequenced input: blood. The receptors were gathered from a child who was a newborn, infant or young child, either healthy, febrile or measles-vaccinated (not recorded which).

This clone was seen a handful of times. The CDR3 is CACDTGGEHSWDTRQMFF. CDR3 in DNA: TGTGCCTGTGACACTGGGGGAGAACACTCCTGGGACACCCGACAGATGTTTTTC. V is TRDV2 and J is TRDJ3, with TRDD3 identical over 7 bases. The J segment lost 0 bases and the V segment lost 1 base, leaving 5 bases of the junction unmatched. CDR1 is GEAIGNYY and CDR2 is EKD in the germline V gene. This CDR3 is built from 18 residues.

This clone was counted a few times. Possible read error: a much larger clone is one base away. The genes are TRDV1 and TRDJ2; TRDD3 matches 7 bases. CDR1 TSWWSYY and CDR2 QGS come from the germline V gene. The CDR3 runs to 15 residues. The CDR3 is CALGELRGWDTQPFF. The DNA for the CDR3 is TGTGCTCTTGGGGAACTGCGAGGGTGGGATACACAACCCTTCTTT.

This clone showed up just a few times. CDR3 coding DNA: TGTGCTCTTGGGAATAATCCCTTCTGGGGGCCTACCGATAAACTCATCTTT. This sequence encodes CALGNNPFWGPTDKLIF. The rearrangement uses TRDV1 and TRDJ1; 7 bases line up with TRDD3. In germline, CDR1 is TSWWSYY, CDR2 QGS. J gave up 2 bases and V 5 bases, and 14 bases lay outside the gene matches. This CDR3 is built from 17 residues.

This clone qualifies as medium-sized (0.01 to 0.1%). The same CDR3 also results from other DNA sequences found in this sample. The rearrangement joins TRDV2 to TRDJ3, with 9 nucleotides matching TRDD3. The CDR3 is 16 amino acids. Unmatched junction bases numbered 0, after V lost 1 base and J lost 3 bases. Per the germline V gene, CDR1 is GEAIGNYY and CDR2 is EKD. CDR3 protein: CACDTGGYWDTRQMFF. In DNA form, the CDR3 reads TGTGCCTGTGACACTGGGGGATACTGGGACACCCGACAGATGTTTTTC.

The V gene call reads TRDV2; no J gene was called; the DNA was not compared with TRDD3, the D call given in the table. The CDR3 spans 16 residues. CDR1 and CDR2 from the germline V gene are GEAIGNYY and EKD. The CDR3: CASDTADSWDTQQMFF. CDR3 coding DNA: TGTGCCTCTGACACTGCGGACTCCTGGGACACCCAACAAATGTTTTTC.

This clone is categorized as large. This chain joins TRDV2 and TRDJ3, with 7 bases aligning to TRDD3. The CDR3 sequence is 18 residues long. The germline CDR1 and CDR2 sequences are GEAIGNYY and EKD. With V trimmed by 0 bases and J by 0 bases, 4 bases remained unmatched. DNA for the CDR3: TGTGCCTGTGACACCGGGGATAAGAGCTCCTGGGACACCCGACAGATGTTTTTC. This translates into CACDTGDKSSWDTRQMFF.

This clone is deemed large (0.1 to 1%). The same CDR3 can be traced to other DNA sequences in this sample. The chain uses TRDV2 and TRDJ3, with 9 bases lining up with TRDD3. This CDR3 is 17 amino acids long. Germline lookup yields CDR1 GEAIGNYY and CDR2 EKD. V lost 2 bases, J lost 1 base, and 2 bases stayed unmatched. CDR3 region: CACDSTGGSWDTRQMFF. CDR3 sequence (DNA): TGTGCCTGTGACAGTACTGGGGGATCCTGGGACACCCGACAGATGTTTTTC.

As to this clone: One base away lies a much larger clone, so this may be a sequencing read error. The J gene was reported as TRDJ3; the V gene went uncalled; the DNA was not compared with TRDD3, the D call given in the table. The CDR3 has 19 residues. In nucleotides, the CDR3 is TGTGCCTGTGACACCGCTCTGGGGGCCAGCTCCTGGGGCACCCGACAGATGTTTTTC. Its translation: CACDTALGASSWGTRQMFF.

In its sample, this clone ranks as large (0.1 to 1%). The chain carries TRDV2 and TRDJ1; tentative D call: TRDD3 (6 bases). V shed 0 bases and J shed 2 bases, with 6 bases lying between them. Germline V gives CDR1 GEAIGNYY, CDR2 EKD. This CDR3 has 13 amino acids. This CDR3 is CACDTWGTDKLIF. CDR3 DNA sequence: TGTGCCTGTGACACCTGGGGGACCGATAAACTCATCTTT.

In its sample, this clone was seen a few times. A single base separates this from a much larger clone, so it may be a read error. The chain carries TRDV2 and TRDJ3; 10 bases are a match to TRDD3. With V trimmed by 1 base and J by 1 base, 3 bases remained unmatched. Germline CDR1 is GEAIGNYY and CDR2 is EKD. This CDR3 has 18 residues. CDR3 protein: CACDTILGDSWDTRQMFF. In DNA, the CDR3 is TGTGCCTGTGACACAATACTGGGGGATTCCTGGGACACCCGACAGATGTTTTTC.

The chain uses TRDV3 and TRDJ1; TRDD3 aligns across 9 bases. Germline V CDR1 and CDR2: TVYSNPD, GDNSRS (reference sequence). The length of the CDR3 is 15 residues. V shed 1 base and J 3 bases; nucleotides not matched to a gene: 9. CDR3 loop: CAFTGMGDKADKLIF. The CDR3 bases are TGTGCCTTTACAGGAATGGGGGATAAGGCCGATAAACTCATCTTT.

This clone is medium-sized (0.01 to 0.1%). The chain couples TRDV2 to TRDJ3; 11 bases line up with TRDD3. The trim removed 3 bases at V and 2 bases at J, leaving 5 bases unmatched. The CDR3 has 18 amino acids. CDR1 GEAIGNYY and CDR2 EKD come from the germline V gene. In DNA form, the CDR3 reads TGTGCCTGTGACCAAATGGGGGATACGCCCTGGGACACCCGACAGATGTTTTTC. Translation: CACDQMGDTPWDTRQMFF.

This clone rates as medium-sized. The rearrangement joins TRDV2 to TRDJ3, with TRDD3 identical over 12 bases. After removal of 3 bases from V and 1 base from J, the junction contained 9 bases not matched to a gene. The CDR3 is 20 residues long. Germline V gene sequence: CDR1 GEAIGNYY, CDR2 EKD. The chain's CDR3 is CACDALGDTQFSWDTRQMFF. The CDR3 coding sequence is TGTGCCTGTGACGCTCTGGGGGATACGCAATTTTCCTGGGACACCCGACAGATGTTTTTC.

The DNA for the CDR3 is TGTGCCTGTGACACTAGGTACTGGGGGACCTACTCCTGGGACACCCGACAGATGTTTTTC. It yields the protein CACDTRYWGTYSWDTRQMFF. The J gene is TRDJ3, the V gene TRDV2, with 9 bases fitting TRDD3. TCRdb records no J gene; here it was assigned by comparing the DNA to germline. Germline assignment: CDR1 GEAIGNYY and CDR2 EKD. This CDR3 is built from 20 residues. The J segment lost 0 bases and the V segment lost 1 base, leaving 9 bases of the junction unmatched.

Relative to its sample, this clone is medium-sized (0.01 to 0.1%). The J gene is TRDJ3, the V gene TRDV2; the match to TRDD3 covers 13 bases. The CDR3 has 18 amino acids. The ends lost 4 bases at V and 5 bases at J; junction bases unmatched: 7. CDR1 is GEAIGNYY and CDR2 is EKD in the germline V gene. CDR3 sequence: CACEETGGYDRDTRQMFF. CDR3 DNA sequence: TGTGCCTGTGAGGAAACTGGGGGATACGACCGGGACACCCGACAGATGTTTTTC.